Listed below are T cell receptor beta chains from one sample, sequenced in a study of technical replicates of blood from a few donors. Repertoires were generated with immunoSEQ multiplex PCR, while TCRdb's copy carries only in-frame clones and drops some. The sample gives some 67,000 clones, more than 95% of which show up once; about 0.16% is in the top ten. The specimen sequenced was T cells isolated from PBMCs. The receptors shown here come from a human donor in good health. Each CDR3 is given with its conserved first and last residue. D genes are given only for firm matches. The size of a clone is reported for some rows only, either as once, few or many, or as a class for expanded clones.

abundance: NA
len: 15
d_gene: TRBD1
v_gene: TRBV5-1
j_gene: TRBJ1-3
CDR3nt: TGCGCCAGCAGCCCATGGACAGGGGAAAGAAACACCATATATTTT
CDR3aa: CASSPWTGERNTIYF

abundance: NA
len: 13
d_gene: TRBD1
v_gene: TRBV11-2
j_gene: TRBJ1-2
CDR3nt: TGTGCCAGCAGCTCAGGGGGACACTATGGCTACACCTTC
CDR3aa: CASSSGGHYGYTF

abundance: few
len: 14
d_gene: TRBD1
v_gene: TRBV7-9
j_gene: TRBJ1-5
CDR3nt: TGTGCCAGCAGCGCCGGGACAGACAATCAGCCCCAGCATTTT
CDR3aa: CASSAGTDNQPQHF

abundance: NA
len: 14
d_gene: NA
v_gene: TRBV29-1
j_gene: TRBJ2-3
CDR3nt: TGCAGCGTTGAAGAGGCGGGCGACCCAGATACGCAGTATTTT
CDR3aa: CSVEEAGDPDTQYF

abundance: NA
len: 16
d_gene: NA
v_gene: TRBV25-1
j_gene: TRBJ1-2
CDR3nt: TGTGCCAGCAGTGAATGGCAGCCATTAAGGGGCTATGGCTACACCTTC
CDR3aa: CASSEWQPLRGYGYTF

abundance: NA
len: 14
d_gene: NA
v_gene: TRBV5-1
j_gene: TRBJ2-1
CDR3nt: TGCGCCAGCAGCTTGGGGACTATCAAGAATGAGCAGTTCTTC
CDR3aa: CASSLGTIKNEQFF

abundance: NA
len: 12
d_gene: TRBD1
v_gene: TRBV23-1
j_gene: TRBJ2-7
CDR3nt: TGCGCCAGCATAGACAGGGACTACGAGCAGTACTTC
CDR3aa: CASIDRDYEQYF

abundance: NA
len: 14
d_gene: NA
v_gene: TRBV9
j_gene: TRBJ2-1
CDR3nt: TGTGCCAGCAGCGTAGGATGGGGGGACAATGAGCAGTTCTTC
CDR3aa: CASSVGWGDNEQFF

abundance: NA
len: 15
d_gene: TRBD2
v_gene: TRBV6-4
j_gene: TRBJ2-1
CDR3nt: TGTGCCAGCAGCCCACTTCCGGGAGGAGGGAATGAGCAGTTCTTC
CDR3aa: CASSPLPGGGNEQFF

abundance: NA
len: 13
d_gene: NA
v_gene: TRBV6-6
j_gene: TRBJ1-1
CDR3nt: TGTGCCAGCAGTTACAAGGAGAATACTGAAGCTTTCTTT
CDR3aa: CASSYKENTEAFF

abundance: NA
len: 15
d_gene: NA
v_gene: TRBV9
j_gene: TRBJ2-1
CDR3nt: TGTGCCAGCAGCCCTGGAGCGGCCCAATACAATGAGCAGTTCTTC
CDR3aa: CASSPGAAQYNEQFF

abundance: NA
len: 17
d_gene: NA
v_gene: TRBV5-4
j_gene: TRBJ1-6
CDR3nt: TGTGCCAGCAGCTTGGGGAGGGGACTTAACTATAATTCACCCCTCCACTTT
CDR3aa: CASSLGRGLNYNSPLHF

abundance: NA
len: 15
d_gene: TRBD1
v_gene: TRBV6-6
j_gene: TRBJ2-7
CDR3nt: TGTGCCAGCAGGACTGACAGGGGAACTCCCTACGAGCAGTACTTC
CDR3aa: CASRTDRGTPYEQYF

abundance: NA
len: 16
d_gene: TRBD1
v_gene: TRBV19
j_gene: TRBJ2-3
CDR3nt: TGTGCCAGTAGTATGGACCGGACAGGTCGGACAGATACGCAGTATTTT
CDR3aa: CASSMDRTGRTDTQYF

abundance: NA
len: 13
d_gene: NA
v_gene: TRBV10-1
j_gene: TRBJ2-1
CDR3nt: TGCGCCAGCAGGGTGGACACTAACAATGAGCAGTTCTTC
CDR3aa: CASRVDTNNEQFF

abundance: NA
len: 14
d_gene: TRBD1
v_gene: TRBV6-5
j_gene: TRBJ2-7
CDR3nt: TGTGCCAGCAGTCATGGGACAGGCGGGAACGAGCAGTACTTC
CDR3aa: CASSHGTGGNEQYF

abundance: NA
len: 14
d_gene: TRBD2
v_gene: TRBV27
j_gene: TRBJ2-1
CDR3nt: TGTGCCAGCAGTTGGACTAGCCCCCCATTGGAGCAGTTCTTC
CDR3aa: CASSWTSPPLEQFF

abundance: once
len: 15
d_gene: NA
v_gene: TRBV5-1
j_gene: TRBJ1-5
CDR3nt: TGCGCCAGCAGGCTCACTCTCGAGAGCAATCAGCCCCAGCATTTT
CDR3aa: CASRLTLESNQPQHF

abundance: NA
len: 15
d_gene: TRBD1
v_gene: TRBV18
j_gene: TRBJ1-5
CDR3nt: TGTGCCAGCTCAAAAAAAGGACAGGGTGATCAGCCCCAGCATTTT
CDR3aa: CASSKKGQGDQPQHF

abundance: once
len: 12
d_gene: NA
v_gene: TRBV12-5
j_gene: TRBJ1-1
CDR3nt: TGTGCTAGTGGTTCCACCGGGATGAGGGCTTTCTTT
CDR3aa: CASGSTGMRAFF

abundance: NA
len: 15
d_gene: TRBD1
v_gene: TRBV5-4
j_gene: TRBJ1-1
CDR3nt: TGTGCCAGCAGCGCCGACAGGGACCTAACCACTGAAGCTTTCTTT
CDR3aa: CASSADRDLTTEAFF

abundance: NA
len: 16
d_gene: TRBD1
v_gene: TRBV7-6
j_gene: TRBJ1-2
CDR3nt: TGTGCCAGCAGCTCCCCGTACAGGGGGGGGAACTATGGCTACACCTTC
CDR3aa: CASSSPYRGGNYGYTF

abundance: NA
len: 15
d_gene: TRBD1
v_gene: TRBV13
j_gene: TRBJ1-2
CDR3nt: TGTGCCAGCAGCTTAGGACAGGGGGCGGCAGATGGCTACACCTTC
CDR3aa: CASSLGQGAADGYTF

abundance: NA
len: 11
d_gene: NA
v_gene: TRBV28
j_gene: TRBJ2-7
CDR3nt: TGTGCCAGTTCGCGAGGGTACGAGCAGTACTTC
CDR3aa: CASSRGYEQYF

abundance: NA
len: 15
d_gene: TRBD2
v_gene: TRBV27
j_gene: TRBJ2-2
CDR3nt: TGTGCCAGCAGTTTCAGAGTGGGGGGGACCGGGGAGCTGTTTTTT
CDR3aa: CASSFRVGGTGELFF

abundance: NA
len: 14
d_gene: TRBD2
v_gene: TRBV6-5
j_gene: TRBJ2-2
CDR3nt: TGTGCCACCCACCGGGACTACACAACCGGGGAGCTGTTTTTT
CDR3aa: CATHRDYTTGELFF

abundance: NA
len: 15
d_gene: NA
v_gene: TRBV7-6
j_gene: TRBJ2-3
CDR3nt: TGTGCCAGCAGCTTGCTAGGCAGATTAACAGATACGCAGTATTTT
CDR3aa: CASSLLGRLTDTQYF

abundance: NA
len: 18
d_gene: TRBD1
v_gene: TRBV27
j_gene: TRBJ2-1
CDR3nt: TGTGCCAGCAGTTTAATACAGGGGGGTCTAGGGTCCTACAATGAGCAGTTCTTC
CDR3aa: CASSLIQGGLGSYNEQFF

abundance: NA
len: 15
d_gene: TRBD2
v_gene: TRBV6-1
j_gene: TRBJ2-7
CDR3nt: TGTGCCAGCAGTGAAACTAGCGGGGATTCCTACGAGCAGTACTTC
CDR3aa: CASSETSGDSYEQYF

abundance: NA
len: 17
d_gene: NA
v_gene: TRBV2
j_gene: TRBJ2-3
CDR3nt: TGTGCCAGCAGTGAGTTTTCGGACAGACTTAACACAGATACGCAGTATTTT
CDR3aa: CASSEFSDRLNTDTQYF

abundance: NA
len: 15
d_gene: NA
v_gene: TRBV29-1
j_gene: TRBJ2-2
CDR3nt: TGCAGCGTTGAACCAAAGGGGGAAGGCACCGGGGAGCTGTTTTTT
CDR3aa: CSVEPKGEGTGELFF

abundance: NA
len: 16
d_gene: NA
v_gene: TRBV4-1
j_gene: TRBJ2-2
CDR3nt: TGCGCCAGCAGCCAAGAGGACAGAGCGAACACCGGGGAGCTGTTTTTT
CDR3aa: CASSQEDRANTGELFF

abundance: NA
len: 15
d_gene: TRBD2
v_gene: TRBV19
j_gene: TRBJ2-7
CDR3nt: TGTGCCAGTAGTACAATAGCGGGGGGACTTTACGAGCAGTACTTC
CDR3aa: CASSTIAGGLYEQYF

abundance: NA
len: 16
d_gene: NA
v_gene: TRBV9
j_gene: TRBJ2-2
CDR3nt: TGTGCCAGCAGCGTAGCTACGGGACAAGTCATAGGGGAGCTGTTTTTT
CDR3aa: CASSVATGQVIGELFF

abundance: NA
len: 13
d_gene: NA
v_gene: TRBV29-1
j_gene: TRBJ1-2
CDR3nt: TGCAGCGTTGAGCGCGGCACCTACTATGGCTACACCTTC
CDR3aa: CSVERGTYYGYTF

abundance: once
len: 14
d_gene: NA
v_gene: TRBV18
j_gene: TRBJ2-7
CDR3nt: TGTGCCAGCTCGAGAAGTCGGGACTCCTACGAGCAGTACTTC
CDR3aa: CASSRSRDSYEQYF

abundance: NA
len: 15
d_gene: NA
v_gene: TRBV5-1
j_gene: TRBJ1-1
CDR3nt: TGCGCCAGCAGCCCGACGACGGTCGGGAGCACTGAAGCTTTCTTT
CDR3aa: CASSPTTVGSTEAFF

abundance: NA
len: 22
d_gene: TRBD2
v_gene: TRBV9
j_gene: TRBJ2-3
CDR3nt: TGTGCCAGCAGCGACCGCCTAGGGACTAGCGGGGTACCGGGGCCCAGCACAGATACGCAGTATTTT
CDR3aa: CASSDRLGTSGVPGPSTDTQYF

abundance: NA
len: 16
d_gene: TRBD1
v_gene: TRBV5-1
j_gene: TRBJ2-7
CDR3nt: TGCGCCAGCAGCCCCCAGTGGGGACAGGAAACCTACGAGCAGTACTTC
CDR3aa: CASSPQWGQETYEQYF